These 10 T cell receptor beta chains share one sample of origin, sequenced in a study of cytomegalovirus exposure and HLA in healthy donors. PCR employed 60 Vbeta and 13 Jbeta primers. Sequenced by immunoSEQ multiplex PCR; TCRdb stores in-frame clones only, minus some. The sample comprises some 120,000 clones, 80% of which are singletons, and around 5% rests with the top ten. The sample consisted of PBMCs. These receptors were taken from a man aged 25-40 years in good health and CMV-seronegative.

The chain uses TRBV29-1 and TRBJ1-3; D unclear. The CDR3 runs 13 residues. Germline values: CDR1 SQVTM, CDR2 ANQGSEA. V was cut by 2 bases and J by 0 bases, with 5 bases left in between. The CDR3 DNA reads as TGCAGCGTTGAACAGGTCTCTGGAAACACCATATATTTT. Its protein product is CSVEQVSGNTIYF.

J is TRBJ1-1 and V is TRBV6-6; tentatively, D is TRBD1 (5 bases). The CDR3 spans 14 residues. Germline loops: CDR1 MNHNY, CDR2 SVGAGI (reference sequence). Trimming left V 4 bases short and J 7 bases short, with 16 bases between. The CDR3 DNA sequence: TGTGCCAGCAGTTTCCAGGACATCTCCAGTGAAGCTTTCTTT. As protein: CASSFQDISSEAFF.

This chain connects TRBV5-1 to TRBJ2-2, with 11 bases that match TRBD2. With V trimmed by 3 bases and J by 3 bases, 1 base remained unmatched. The CDR3 runs 15 residues. The germline CDR1 and CDR2 sequences are SGHRS and YFSETQ. The CDR3 spells CASSSTSGDTGELFF. Written as DNA, the CDR3 is TGCGCCAGCAGCTCGACTAGCGGGGACACCGGGGAGCTGTTTTTT.

This clone was counted once. The chain is built from TRBV5-1 and TRBJ2-7; perhaps TRBD2 as D (5 bases). The CDR3 sequence is 15 residues long. The germline V gene encodes CDR1 SGHRS and CDR2 YFSETQ. The germline V and J ends were trimmed by 4 bases and 0 bases, with 14 bases remaining between them. The CDR3 region has the DNA TGCGCCAGCAGCGAGGGCCGTGGCAGCTCCTACGAGCAGTACTTC. This codes for CASSEGRGSSYEQYF.

J is TRBJ2-7 and V is TRBV6-6; the match to TRBD1 covers 8 bases. Germline V gene sequence: CDR1 MNHNY, CDR2 SVGAGI (reference sequence). The CDR3 sequence is 13 residues long. V dropped 2 bases and J dropped 3; count of bases not matched to a gene: 0. The CDR3 spells CASSYGTGYEQYF. CDR3 in DNA: TGTGCCAGCAGTTACGGGACAGGCTACGAGCAGTACTTC.

This clone has more than one count but fewer than ten. The rearrangement uses TRBV4-3 and TRBJ2-5; tentative D call: TRBD2 (6 bases). The J call may not be correct, given that the DNA end is closer to TRBJ2-7. This CDR3 is built from 15 residues. Germline V gene lookup returns CDR1 LGHNA and CDR2 YSLEER. CDR3 sequence (DNA): TGCGCCAGCAGCCAAGAGGCTAGCGCCTCCTACGAGCAGTACTTC. Translation: CASSQEASASYEQYF.

The rearrangement joins TRBV4-3 to TRBJ2-3, with 9 bases fitting TRBD1. The CDR3 loop spans 17 amino acids. V lost 1 base and J lost 3; bases outside the gene matches: 8. Germline V gene sequence: CDR1 LGHNA, CDR2 YSLEER. The chain's CDR3 is CASSQGAGTGLTDTQYF. DNA for the CDR3: TGCGCCAGCAGCCAAGGGGCGGGGACAGGGCTGACAGATACGCAGTATTTT.

The chain recombines TRBV9 with TRBJ1-2, with D perhaps TRBD1 (5 bases). Germline CDR1 SGDLS, CDR2 YYNGEE. The CDR3 consists of 16 residues. Trimming left V 6 bases short and J 6 bases short, with 24 bases between. The CDR3 coding sequence is TGTGCCAGCACCAACACACCGGGACTCCAGGTTGATGGCTACACCTTC. Amino acids: CASTNTPGLQVDGYTF.

The chain recombines TRBV28 with TRBJ1-2, with 7 bases identical to TRBD1. With V trimmed by 6 bases and J by 5 bases, 6 bases remained unmatched. The CDR3 is 13 amino acids. CDR1 MDHEN and CDR2 SYDVKM come from the germline V gene. The CDR3, as DNA: TGTGCCAGCAGAAGGCGGACAGGATATGGCTACACCTTC. Its protein is CASRRRTGYGYTF.

This clone was seen more than once but under ten times. The CDR3 coding sequence is TGTGCCAGCTTAGGACAGGCGAACACTGAAGCTTTCTTT. This codes for CASLGQANTEAFF. The rearrangement links TRBV5-6 to TRBJ1-1, with 7 bases lining up with TRBD1. Germline V CDR1 and CDR2: SGHDT, YYEEEE. J was trimmed by 1 base and V by 7 bases; bases with no gene match: 4. This CDR3 comprises 13 residues.